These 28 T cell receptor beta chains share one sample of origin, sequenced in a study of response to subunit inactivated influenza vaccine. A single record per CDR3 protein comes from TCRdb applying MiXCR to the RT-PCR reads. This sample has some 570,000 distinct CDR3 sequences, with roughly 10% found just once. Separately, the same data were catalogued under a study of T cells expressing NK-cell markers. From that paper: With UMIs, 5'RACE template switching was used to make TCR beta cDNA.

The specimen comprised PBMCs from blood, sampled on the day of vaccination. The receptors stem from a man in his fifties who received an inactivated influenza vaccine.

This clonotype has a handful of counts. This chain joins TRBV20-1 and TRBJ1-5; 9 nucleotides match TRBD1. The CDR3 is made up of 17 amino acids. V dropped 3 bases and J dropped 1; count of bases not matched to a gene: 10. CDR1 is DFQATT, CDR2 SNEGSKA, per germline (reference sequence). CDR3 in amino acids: CSARGDRATLSNQPQHF. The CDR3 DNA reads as TGCAGTGCTAGGGGGGACAGGGCGACCCTAAGCAATCAGCCCCAGCATTTT.

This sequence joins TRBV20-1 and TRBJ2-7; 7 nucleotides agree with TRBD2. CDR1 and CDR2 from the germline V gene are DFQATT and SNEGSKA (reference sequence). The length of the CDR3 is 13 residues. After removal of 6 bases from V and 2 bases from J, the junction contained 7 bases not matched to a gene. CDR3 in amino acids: CSANGLGPYEQYF. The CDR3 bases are TGCAGTGCAAACGGACTAGGGCCCTACGAGCAGTACTTC.

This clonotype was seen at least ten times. The CDR3 reads CASSLGGTGGGNEQFF. The CDR3 DNA follows: TGCGCCAGCAGCTTGGGAGGGACAGGGGGAGGCAATGAGCAGTTCTTC. The V gene is TRBV5-1, the J gene TRBJ2-1; TRBD1 matches at 11 bases. The CDR3 consists of 16 residues. V lost 0 bases to trimming and J lost 6 bases; unmatched junction nucleotides: 5. Germline V gene sequence: CDR1 SGHRS, CDR2 YFSETQ.

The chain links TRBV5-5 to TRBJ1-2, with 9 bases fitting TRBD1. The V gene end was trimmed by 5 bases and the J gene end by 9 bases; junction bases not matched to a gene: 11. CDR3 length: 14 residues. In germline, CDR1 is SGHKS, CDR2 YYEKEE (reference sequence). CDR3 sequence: CASSTGQGGGSYTF. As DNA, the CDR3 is TGTGCCAGCAGTACGGGACAGGGCGGAGGAAGCTACACCTTC.

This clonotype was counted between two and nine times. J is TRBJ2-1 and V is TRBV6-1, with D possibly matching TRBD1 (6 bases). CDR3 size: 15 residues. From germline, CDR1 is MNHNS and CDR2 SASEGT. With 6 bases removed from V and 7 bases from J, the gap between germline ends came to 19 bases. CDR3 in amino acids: CASRSLQGSSNEQFF. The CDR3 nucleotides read TGTGCCAGCAGGTCTCTACAGGGCAGTTCGAATGAGCAGTTCTTC.

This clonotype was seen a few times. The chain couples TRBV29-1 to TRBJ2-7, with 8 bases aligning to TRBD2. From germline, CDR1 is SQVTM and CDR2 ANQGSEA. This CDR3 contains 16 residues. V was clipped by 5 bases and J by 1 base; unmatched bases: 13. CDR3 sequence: CSVQLSASGPSYEQYF. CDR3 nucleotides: TGCAGCGTTCAATTGTCGGCTAGCGGGCCGTCCTACGAGCAGTACTTC.

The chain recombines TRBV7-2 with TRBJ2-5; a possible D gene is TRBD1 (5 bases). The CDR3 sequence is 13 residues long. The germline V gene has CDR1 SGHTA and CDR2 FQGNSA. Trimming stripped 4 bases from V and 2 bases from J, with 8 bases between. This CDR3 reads CASSWRQQETQYF. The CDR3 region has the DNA TGTGCCAGCAGCTGGAGACAGCAAGAGACCCAGTACTTC.

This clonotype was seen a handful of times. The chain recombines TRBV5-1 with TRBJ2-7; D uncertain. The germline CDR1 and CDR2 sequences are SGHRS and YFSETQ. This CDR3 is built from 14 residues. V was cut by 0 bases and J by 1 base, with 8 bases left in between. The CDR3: CASSLDPRSYEQYF. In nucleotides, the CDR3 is TGCGCCAGCAGCTTGGATCCCAGGTCCTACGAGCAGTACTTC.

The chain's CDR3 is CASGGGQGASGELFF. The CDR3 nucleotides read TGCGCCAGCGGTGGGGGACAGGGGGCGTCCGGGGAGCTGTTTTTT. The J gene is TRBJ2-2, the V gene TRBV5-1; 12 bases line up with TRBD1. CDR3 length: 15 residues. V dropped 7 bases and J dropped 6; count of bases not matched to a gene: 7. CDR1 SGHRS and CDR2 YFSETQ come from the germline V gene. Drawing the rest from reference TRBV5-1 and TRBJ2-2, the complete variable domain is KAGVTQTPRYLIKTRGQQVTLSCSPISGHRSVSWYQQTPGQGLQFLFEYFSETQRNKGNFPGRFSGRQFSNSRSEMNVSTLELGDSALYLCASGGGQGASGELFFGEGSRLTVL.

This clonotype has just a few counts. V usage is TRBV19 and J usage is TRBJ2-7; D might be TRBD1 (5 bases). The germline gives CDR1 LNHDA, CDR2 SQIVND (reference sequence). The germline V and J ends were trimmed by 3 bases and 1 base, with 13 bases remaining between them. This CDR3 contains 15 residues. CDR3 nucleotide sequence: TGTGCCAGTAGTATTGCTGCAGGGTGGTCCTACGAGCAGTACTTC. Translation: CASSIAAGWSYEQYF.

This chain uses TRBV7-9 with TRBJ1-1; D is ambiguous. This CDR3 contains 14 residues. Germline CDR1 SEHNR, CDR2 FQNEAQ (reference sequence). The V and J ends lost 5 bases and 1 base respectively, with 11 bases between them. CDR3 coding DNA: TGTGCCAGCAGCGCCCGGGTTGGGAACACTGAAGCTTTCTTT. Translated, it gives CASSARVGNTEAFF.

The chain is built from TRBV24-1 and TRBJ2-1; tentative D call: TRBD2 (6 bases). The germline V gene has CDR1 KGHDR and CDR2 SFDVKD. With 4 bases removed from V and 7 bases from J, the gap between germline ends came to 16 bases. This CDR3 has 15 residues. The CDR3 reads CATSDAGTPFNEQFF. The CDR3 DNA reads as TGTGCCACCAGTGACGCCGGGACTCCGTTTAATGAGCAGTTCTTC.

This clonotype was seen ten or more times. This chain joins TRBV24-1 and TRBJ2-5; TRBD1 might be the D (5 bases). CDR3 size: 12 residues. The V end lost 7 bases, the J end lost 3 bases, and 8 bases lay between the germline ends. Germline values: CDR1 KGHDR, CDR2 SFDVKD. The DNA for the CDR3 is TGTGCCACCAGAGACAGCAAAGAGACCCAGTACTTC. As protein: CATRDSKETQYF.

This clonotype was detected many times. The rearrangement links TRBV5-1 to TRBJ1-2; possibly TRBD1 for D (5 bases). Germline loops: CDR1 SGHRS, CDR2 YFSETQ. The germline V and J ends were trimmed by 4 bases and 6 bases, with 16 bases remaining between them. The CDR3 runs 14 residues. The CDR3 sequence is CASSGQGDLHGYTF. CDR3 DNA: TGCGCCAGCAGCGGGCAGGGAGATCTACATGGCTACACCTTC.

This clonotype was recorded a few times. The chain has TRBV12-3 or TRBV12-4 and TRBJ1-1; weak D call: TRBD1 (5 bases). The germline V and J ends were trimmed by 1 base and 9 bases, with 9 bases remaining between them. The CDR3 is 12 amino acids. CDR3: CASSLVRGKAFF. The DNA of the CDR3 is TGTGCCAGCAGTTTAGTAAGGGGCAAAGCTTTCTTT.

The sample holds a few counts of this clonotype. CDR3 DNA: TGTGCCAGCAGCTTAGTAACCCTAGTCCCTGGACTAGCGGAACGACCCAGGGATACGCAGTATTTT. Translation gives CASSLVTLVPGLAERPRDTQYF. The rearrangement joins TRBV11-3 to TRBJ2-3; the match to TRBD2 covers 10 bases. The J segment lost 6 bases and the V segment lost 1 base, leaving 25 bases of the junction unmatched. CDR1 and CDR2 from the germline V gene are SGHNT and YENEEA. CDR3 size: 22 residues.

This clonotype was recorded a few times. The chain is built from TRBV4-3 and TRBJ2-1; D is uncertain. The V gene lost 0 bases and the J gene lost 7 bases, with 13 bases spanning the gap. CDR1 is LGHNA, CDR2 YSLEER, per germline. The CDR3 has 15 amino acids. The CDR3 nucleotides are TGCGCCAGCAGCCAAGATCGGGCGCCAGCTAATGAGCAGTTCTTC. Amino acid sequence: CASSQDRAPANEQFF.

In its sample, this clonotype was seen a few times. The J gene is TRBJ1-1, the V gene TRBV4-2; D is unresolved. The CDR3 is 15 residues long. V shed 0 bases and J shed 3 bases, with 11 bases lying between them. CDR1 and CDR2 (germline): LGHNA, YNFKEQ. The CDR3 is CASSQDTYPYTEAFF. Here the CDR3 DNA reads TGTGCCAGCAGCCAAGATACGTATCCCTACACTGAAGCTTTCTTT.

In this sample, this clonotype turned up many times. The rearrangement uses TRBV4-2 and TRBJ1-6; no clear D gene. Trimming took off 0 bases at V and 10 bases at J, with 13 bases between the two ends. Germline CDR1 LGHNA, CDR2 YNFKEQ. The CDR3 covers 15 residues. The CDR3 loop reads CASSQDHEGDSPLHF. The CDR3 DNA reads TGTGCCAGCAGCCAAGATCATGAGGGCGACTCACCCCTCCACTTT.

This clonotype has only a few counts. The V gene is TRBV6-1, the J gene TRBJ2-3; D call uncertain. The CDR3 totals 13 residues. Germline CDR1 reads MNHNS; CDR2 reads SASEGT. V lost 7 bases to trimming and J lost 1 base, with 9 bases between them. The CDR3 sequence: CASTTARTDTQYF. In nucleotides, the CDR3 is TGTGCCAGCACCACGGCGCGCACAGATACGCAGTATTTT.

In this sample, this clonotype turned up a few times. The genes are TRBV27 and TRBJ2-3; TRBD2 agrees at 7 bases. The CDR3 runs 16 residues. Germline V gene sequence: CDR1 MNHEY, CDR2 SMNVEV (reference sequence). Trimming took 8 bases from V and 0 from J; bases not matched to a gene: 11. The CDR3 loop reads CASGSASGPSTDTQYF. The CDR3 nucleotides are TGTGCCAGCGGCAGCGCTAGCGGACCTAGCACAGATACGCAGTATTTT.

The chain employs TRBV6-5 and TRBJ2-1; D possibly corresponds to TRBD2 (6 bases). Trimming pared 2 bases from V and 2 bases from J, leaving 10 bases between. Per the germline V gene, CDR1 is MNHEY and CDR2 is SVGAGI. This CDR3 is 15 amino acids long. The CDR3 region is CASSYRGTAYNEQFF. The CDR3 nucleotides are TGTGCCAGCAGTTACCGCGGGACCGCCTACAATGAGCAGTTCTTC.

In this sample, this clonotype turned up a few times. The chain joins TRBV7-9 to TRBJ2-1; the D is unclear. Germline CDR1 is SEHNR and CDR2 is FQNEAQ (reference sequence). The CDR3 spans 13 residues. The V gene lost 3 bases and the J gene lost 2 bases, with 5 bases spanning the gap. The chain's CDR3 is CASSFVAYNEQFF. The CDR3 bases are TGTGCCAGCAGCTTTGTAGCCTACAATGAGCAGTTCTTC.

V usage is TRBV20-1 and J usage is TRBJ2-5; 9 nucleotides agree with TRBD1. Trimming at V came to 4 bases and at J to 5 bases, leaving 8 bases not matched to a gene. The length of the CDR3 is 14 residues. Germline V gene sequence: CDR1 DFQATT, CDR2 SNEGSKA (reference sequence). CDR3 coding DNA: TGCAGTGCTATCTCGGGACAGGGTTACGAGACCCAGTACTTC. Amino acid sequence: CSAISGQGYETQYF.

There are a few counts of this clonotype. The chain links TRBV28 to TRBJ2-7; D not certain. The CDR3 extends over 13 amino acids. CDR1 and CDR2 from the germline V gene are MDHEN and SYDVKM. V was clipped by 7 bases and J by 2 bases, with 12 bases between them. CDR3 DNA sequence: TGTGCCAGCATCCTACAAGGAGCCTACGAGCAGTACTTC. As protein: CASILQGAYEQYF.

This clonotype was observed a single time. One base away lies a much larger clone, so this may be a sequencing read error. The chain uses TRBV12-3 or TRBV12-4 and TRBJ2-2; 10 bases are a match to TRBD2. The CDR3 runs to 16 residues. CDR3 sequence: CASSFFSGGNTGELSF. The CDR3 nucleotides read TGTGCCAGCAGTTTCTTTAGCGGGGGGAACACCGGGGAGCTGTCTTTT.

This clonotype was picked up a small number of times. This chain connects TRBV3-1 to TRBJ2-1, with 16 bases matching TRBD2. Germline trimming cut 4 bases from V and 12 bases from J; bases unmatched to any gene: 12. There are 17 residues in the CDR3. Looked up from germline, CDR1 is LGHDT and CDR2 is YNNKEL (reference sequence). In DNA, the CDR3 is TGTGCCAGCAGCCTCGGGACTAGCGGGAGGGCCCGTTTGGTGCAGTTCTTC. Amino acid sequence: CASSLGTSGRARLVQFF.

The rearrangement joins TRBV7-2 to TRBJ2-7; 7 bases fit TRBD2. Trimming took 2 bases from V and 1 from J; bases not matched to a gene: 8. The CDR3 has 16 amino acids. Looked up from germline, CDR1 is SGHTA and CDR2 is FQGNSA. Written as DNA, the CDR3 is TGTGCCAGCAGCTTAATGTCTACTAGCGTTTCCTACGAGCAGTACTTC. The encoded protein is CASSLMSTSVSYEQYF.